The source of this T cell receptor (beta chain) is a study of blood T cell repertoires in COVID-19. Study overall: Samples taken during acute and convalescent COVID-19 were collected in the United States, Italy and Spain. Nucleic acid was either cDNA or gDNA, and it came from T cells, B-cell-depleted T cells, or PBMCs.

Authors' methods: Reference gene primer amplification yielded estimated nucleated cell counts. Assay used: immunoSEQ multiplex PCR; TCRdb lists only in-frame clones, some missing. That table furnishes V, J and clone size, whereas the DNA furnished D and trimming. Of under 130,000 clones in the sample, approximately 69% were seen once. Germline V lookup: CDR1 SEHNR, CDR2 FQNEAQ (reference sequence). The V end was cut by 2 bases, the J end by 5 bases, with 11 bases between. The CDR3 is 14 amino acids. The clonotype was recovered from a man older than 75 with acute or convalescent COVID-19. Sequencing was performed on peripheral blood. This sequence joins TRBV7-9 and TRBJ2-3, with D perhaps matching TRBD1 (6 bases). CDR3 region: CASSLSLGGDTQYF. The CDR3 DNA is TGTGCCAGCAGCTTATCCCTAGGGGGAGATACGCAGTATTTT.